The next 27 T cell receptor beta chains were all read from a single sample in a study of cytomegalovirus exposure and HLA in healthy donors. 13 Jbeta primers and 60 Vbeta primers were used for the PCR. Libraries were prepared by immunoSEQ multiplex PCR; TCRdb keeps only in-frame clonotypes and omits some of them. The table has 130,000 to 150,000 clones, around three quarters seen once. Sample: PBMCs. The receptors were sampled from a man in his forties or fifties in good health and CMV-seropositive.

This clone was detected once. The V call is TRBV4-1, the J call TRBJ2-3, with 11 positions matching TRBD2. The CDR3 contains 16 residues. Trimming at V came to 5 bases and at J to 2 bases, leaving 6 bases not matched to a gene. Germline CDR1 is MGHRA and CDR2 is YSYEKL. The CDR3 spells CASSYYSGRATDTQYF. As DNA, the CDR3 is TGCGCCAGCAGCTACTATAGCGGGAGGGCCACAGATACGCAGTATTTT.

This clone showed up just once. The chain links TRBV5-4 to TRBJ2-4; a weak D match, TRBD2 (6 bases). Trimming stripped 3 bases from V and 9 bases from J, with 16 bases between. The CDR3 sequence is 14 residues long. Germline V lookup: CDR1 SGHNT, CDR2 YYREEE (reference sequence). The CDR3 DNA is TGTGCCAGCAGCTCCCGGGAGAGGAATAGCATTCAGTACTTC. It codes for CASSSRERNSIQYF. The whole variable domain, remainder taken from reference TRBV5-4 and TRBJ2-4, is ETGVTQSPTHLIKTRGQQVTLRCSSQSGHNTVSWYQQALGQGPQFIFQYYREEENGRGNFPPRFSGLQFPNYSSELNVNALELDDSALYLCASSSRERNSIQYFGAGTRLSVL.

This clone was counted a few times. The chain links TRBV28 to TRBJ1-6; D is unclear. Germline CDR1 reads MDHEN; CDR2 reads SYDVKM. The ends were cut back, 6 bases at V and 4 bases at J, with 7 bases in the middle. The CDR3 loop spans 13 amino acids. The CDR3 protein is CASSLSYNSPLHF. CDR3 sequence (DNA): TGTGCCAGCAGCTTGAGTTATAATTCACCCCTCCACTTT.

J is TRBJ1-4 and V is TRBV6-6; 7 bases fit TRBD1. V shed 5 bases and J 3 bases; nucleotides not matched to a gene: 0. The CDR3 is 13 amino acids. Per germline, CDR1 MNHNY and CDR2 SVGAGI (reference sequence). The CDR3 DNA is TGTGCCAGCAGTGACAGGGCTAATGAAAAACTGTTTTTT. Its translation is CASSDRANEKLFF.

J is TRBJ2-5 and V is TRBV13; D is possibly TRBD1 (5 bases). The end of the DNA fits TRBJ2-7 better, so the J call may be wrong. Germline assignment: CDR1 PRHDT and CDR2 FYEKMQ (reference sequence). This CDR3 has 15 residues. The CDR3 DNA sequence: TGTGCCAGCAGCTTAGGGGGGCGACCCCCCTACGAGCAGTACTTC. As protein: CASSLGGRPPYEQYF.

Turning to this clone: At one of its ends the junction is not consistent with the germline gene, which may arise from a read error. This chain links TRBV7-9 with TRBJ2-5; no clear D gene. Germline CDR1 SEHNR, CDR2 FQNEAQ (reference sequence). There are 13 residues in the CDR3. The CDR3 reads CSSSFGLQETQYF. DNA of the CDR3: TGTTCCAGCAGCTTTGGGCTACAAGAGACCCAGTACTTC.

The CDR3 loop reads CATSRDLGVSEQYF. In nucleotides, the CDR3 is TGTGCCACCAGCAGAGATCTAGGAGTATCCGAGCAGTACTTC. The chain joins TRBV15 to TRBJ2-5; D gene uncertain. The J call may be in error: the DNA end matches TRBJ2-7 better. Germline values: CDR1 LNHNV, CDR2 YYDKDF (reference sequence). The CDR3 extends over 14 amino acids.

This chain uses TRBV18 with TRBJ1-5; D is ambiguous. The V end was cut by 4 bases, the J end by 5 bases, with 15 bases between. CDR3 length equals 15 residues. Germline V gives CDR1 KGHSH, CDR2 LQKENI. For the CDR3, the DNA is TGTGCCAGCTCACTCTCGGGGAGGGCGGATCAGCCCCAGCATTTT. The encoded protein is CASSLSGRADQPQHF.

The chain couples TRBV25-1 to TRBJ2-5, with TRBD2 as a possible D gene (6 bases). The DNA matches TRBJ2-7 better at its end, which makes the J call doubtful. CDR1 and CDR2 from the germline V gene are MGHDK and SYGVNS. This CDR3 region has 14 residues. For the CDR3, the DNA is TGTGCCAGCAGTGAAGCGCGGGAAGCCTACGAGCAGTACTTC. This sequence encodes CASSEAREAYEQYF.

The chain has TRBV18 and TRBJ2-7; TRBD1 agrees at 7 bases. The CDR3 covers 14 residues. Germline V gene lookup returns CDR1 KGHSH and CDR2 LQKENI. The V segment lost 5 bases and the J segment 1 base; nucleotides outside the gene matches: 5. Here the CDR3 DNA reads TGTGCCAGCTCAGGGTGGACAGGATCCTACGAGCAGTACTTC. This translates into CASSGWTGSYEQYF. Full variable domain (missing parts from reference TRBV18 and TRBJ2-7): NAGVMQNPRHLVRRRGQEARLRCSPMKGHSHVYWYRQLPEEGLKFMVYLQKENIIDESGMPKERFSAEFPKEGPSILRIQQVVRGDSAAYFCASSGWTGSYEQYFGPGTRLTVT.

This chain uses TRBV28 with TRBJ1-1; a possible D gene is TRBD1 (6 bases). The V end was cut by 2 bases, the J end by 5 bases, with 15 bases between. Looked up from germline, CDR1 is MDHEN and CDR2 is SYDVKM. There are 15 residues in the CDR3. The CDR3 protein is CASSLGGGGGTEAFF. The CDR3 bases are TGTGCCAGCAGTTTAGGAGGGGGAGGGGGAACTGAAGCTTTCTTT.

The V gene is TRBV28, the J gene TRBJ1-3, with TRBD1 as a possible D gene (6 bases). CDR3 size: 15 residues. The V gene lost 5 bases and the J gene lost 0 bases, with 11 bases spanning the gap. Germline CDR1 and CDR2: MDHEN and SYDVKM. For the CDR3, the DNA is TGTGCCAGCAGTCCCCTGGGGGCCTCTGGAAACACCATATATTTT. This codes for CASSPLGASGNTIYF.

This clone was detected a few times. The sample has other DNA sequences that encode this CDR3 too. The CDR3 DNA reads as TGTGCCAGCTCAGGGGGCAGCAATCAGCCCCAGCATTTT. Amino acid sequence: CASSGGSNQPQHF. The chain is built from TRBV18 and TRBJ1-5, with D possibly being TRBD1 (6 bases). The CDR3 loop spans 13 amino acids. V shed 5 bases and J shed 1 base, with 6 bases lying between them. From germline, CDR1 is KGHSH and CDR2 LQKENI.

CDR3 amino acids: CASIPLAGAMSNTGELFF. The CDR3 DNA is TGTGCCAGCATCCCACTAGCGGGAGCGATGTCGAACACCGGGGAGCTGTTTTTT. This chain uses TRBV2 with TRBJ2-2; 11 bases align to TRBD2. V gave up 7 bases and J gave up 0 bases; unmatched junction bases: 10. CDR3 length: 18 residues. Germline assignment: CDR1 SNHLY and CDR2 FYNNEI.

The rearrangement joins TRBV7-9 to TRBJ2-1, with 10 positions matching TRBD2. V lost 2 bases, J lost 6 bases, and 13 bases stayed unmatched. The CDR3 contains 18 residues. CDR1 and CDR2 from the germline V gene are SEHNR and FQNEAQ (reference sequence). The CDR3 DNA follows: TGTGCCAGCAGCTTACCCCCCCGGCTAGCGGGAGTCGCCAATGAGCAGTTCTTC. It specifies CASSLPPRLAGVANEQFF.

The gene calls are TRBV7-2 and TRBJ2-6; the match to TRBD1 covers 9 bases. V dropped 5 bases and J dropped 0; count of bases not matched to a gene: 8. The CDR3 length is 18 residues. Germline CDR1 and CDR2: SGHTA and FQGNSA. CDR3 bases: TGTGCCAGCAGCCCAGGACAGGGGTCCCGCTCTGGGGCCAACGTCCTGACTTTC. This translates into CASSPGQGSRSGANVLTF.

This clone was seen a handful of times. The genes are TRBV11-2 and TRBJ2-1; TRBD1 might be the D (6 bases). CDR1 is SGHAT, CDR2 FQNNGV, per germline. CDR3 size: 12 residues. Trimming left V 4 bases short and J 9 bases short, with 10 bases between. The CDR3 here is CASSSGAPEQFF. For the CDR3, the DNA is TGTGCCAGCAGCTCAGGGGCGCCTGAGCAGTTCTTC.

The chain recombines TRBV6-6 with TRBJ1-2; perhaps TRBD1 as D (5 bases). This CDR3 is 15 amino acids long. Germline V gene data show CDR1 as MNHNY and CDR2 as SVGAGI (reference sequence). V lost 7 bases and J lost 5, with 20 bases in between. The CDR3 DNA follows: TGTGCCAGCACCCTCACGGCTGGGGCCGGGTATGGCTACACCTTC. This sequence encodes CASTLTAGAGYGYTF.

The gene calls are TRBV19 and TRBJ2-5; 14 bases line up with TRBD2. Trimming removed 5 bases from V and 2 bases from J; junction bases left unmatched: 4. The CDR3 sequence is 16 residues long. CDR1 LNHDA and CDR2 SQIVND come from the germline V gene (reference sequence). The chain's CDR3 is CASSATSGGGQETQYF. CDR3 nucleotides: TGTGCCAGTAGTGCGACTAGCGGGGGGGGGCAAGAGACCCAGTACTTC.

This clone turned up a few times. The genes are TRBV7-9 and TRBJ2-1, with D perhaps matching TRBD1 (6 bases). Per the germline V gene, CDR1 is SEHNR and CDR2 is FQNEAQ (reference sequence). There are 16 residues in the CDR3. V lost 5 bases, J lost 0 bases, and 14 bases lay in between. This CDR3 is CASSPGTTSSYNEQFF. CDR3 in DNA: TGTGCCAGCAGCCCCGGGACAACCAGCTCCTACAATGAGCAGTTCTTC.

This clone appeared once. The rearrangement joins TRBV14 to TRBJ1-2; TRBD1 matches at 8 bases. Germline V gene data show CDR1 as SGHDN and CDR2 as FVKESK. This CDR3 has 14 residues. With 4 bases clipped from V and 5 bases from J, the junction kept 6 bases outside the gene matches. The CDR3 spells CASSLGQGPYGYTF. The CDR3, as DNA: TGTGCCAGCAGCCTCGGACAGGGACCTTATGGCTACACCTTC.

V and J are TRBV11-3 and TRBJ1-1, with TRBD1 as a possible D gene (5 bases). Trimming removed 1 base from V and 8 bases from J, with 5 bases in between. CDR3 length: 11 residues. Germline V lookup: CDR1 SGHNT, CDR2 YENEEA. CDR3 nucleotides: TGTGCCAGCAGCTTAGGGGGCGAAGCTTTCTTT. Protein sequence: CASSLGGEAFF.

The V gene is TRBV18, the J gene TRBJ1-1; tentatively, D is TRBD1 (6 bases). The CDR3 spans 15 residues. Germline CDR1 is KGHSH and CDR2 is LQKENI. V was pared by 4 bases and J by 4 bases, with 16 bases between. Here the CDR3 reads CASSRVSQGPTEAFF. CDR3 sequence (DNA): TGTGCCAGCTCACGGGTCAGTCAGGGGCCCACTGAAGCTTTCTTT.

The chain has TRBV25-1 and TRBJ2-5, with 13 positions matching TRBD2. V shed 4 bases and J 2 bases; nucleotides not matched to a gene: 7. CDR1 MGHDK and CDR2 SYGVNS come from the germline V gene. The CDR3 totals 17 residues. CDR3 in DNA: TGTGCCAGCAGTGGACCACTAGCGGGAGGGCCTCAAGAGACCCAGTACTTC. Its translation is CASSGPLAGGPQETQYF.

This chain joins TRBV28 and TRBJ2-1; TRBD2 might be the D (6 bases). The CDR3 spans 13 residues. Per the germline V gene, CDR1 is MDHEN and CDR2 is SYDVKM. V was shortened by 2 bases and J by 15 bases, with 17 bases between the two germline ends. CDR3: CASSLAAGLKMFF. The DNA for the CDR3 is TGTGCCAGCAGTTTAGCGGCGGGGCTTAAGATGTTCTTC.

The chain joins TRBV7-2 to TRBJ2-1, with a possible D match to TRBD2 (6 bases). Germline-derived CDR1 and CDR2 are SGHTA and FQGNSA. V shed 1 base and J shed 6 bases, with 13 bases lying between them. The CDR3 loop spans 15 amino acids. The CDR3 nucleotides are TGTGCCAGCAGCTTAGAAGCGGGCCTTGGCAATGAGCAGTTCTTC. As protein: CASSLEAGLGNEQFF.

The chain has TRBV27 and TRBJ1-5; the match to TRBD1 covers 8 bases. This CDR3 has 15 residues. Germline-derived CDR1 and CDR2 are MNHEY and SMNVEV (reference sequence). The J segment lost 2 bases and the V segment lost 7 bases, leaving 7 bases of the junction unmatched. In nucleotides, the CDR3 is TGTGCCAGCAAGGGGGACAGGAGGGGCAATCAGCCCCAGCATTTT. This codes for CASKGDRRGNQPQHF.